This T cell receptor (beta chain) was recorded in a study of T cells in Graves' hyperthyroidism and ophthalmopathy. At the level of the study: Pretreatment peripheral blood was obtained at initial diagnosis. Findings of the study overall: Blood held most thyroid clonotypes expanded above 0.001 frequency.

Absent ophthalmopathy progression within 18 months defined stable Graves' hyperthyroidism. In patients aged 18 to 65, hyperthyroidism was newly diagnosed, with duration under 2 months. This clonotype has a count of ten or more. Its antigen is currently unknown. Amplified TCR beta CDR3 regions derived from RNA transcripts. First-round RT-PCR targeting the TCR CDR3 was performed with the HTBI primer set. MiXCR was run by TCRdb on the multiplex PCR reads, yielding one entry per CDR3 protein. The sample yields approximately 600,000 distinct CDR3 sequences, 15% to 20% seen once. The clonotype was recovered from a woman in her 30s with Graves' hyperthyroidism. The sample comprised blood.

As DNA, the CDR3 is TGTGCCAGCAGTTTCGGGAAGAAGCCCCAGCATTTT. Translation gives CASSFGKKPQHF. The V gene is TRBV28, the J gene TRBJ1-5; D gene unclear. Per germline, CDR1 MDHEN and CDR2 SYDVKM. This CDR3 is built from 12 residues. The germline V and J ends were trimmed by 3 bases and 8 bases, with 8 bases remaining between them.